This TCR beta chain emerged from a study of T cells in Graves' hyperthyroidism and ophthalmopathy. Study results and caveats: Before onset, ophthalmopathy was predicted by the model a median roughly six months earlier. Blood held most thyroid clonotypes expanded above 0.001 frequency. Ophthalmopathy could be told apart from stable hyperthyroidism with a 13 V-J model.

Reasons for excluding patients were uncontrolled infection, other autoimmune disease, pregnancy or lactation. This clonotype was observed at least ten times. Antigen unknown. RNA transcripts provided the source from which TCR beta CDR3 regions were amplified. TCR CDR3 underwent first-round RT-PCR with the HTBI primer set. TCRdb fed the multiplex PCR reads into MiXCR, producing one record per CDR3 protein. The table shows about 600,000 distinct CDR3 sequences, with approximately 15% occurring only once. The CDR3 runs 16 residues. V lost 4 bases, J lost 2 bases, and 6 bases stayed unmatched. Per the germline V gene, CDR1 is SGHDT and CDR2 is YYEEEE.

Sequenced sample: blood. The V gene is TRBV5-6, the J gene TRBJ1-1; 12 bases fit TRBD1. This receptor was taken from a woman under 30 with Graves' ophthalmopathy. The CDR3 loop reads CASSNRDRGRNTEAFF. The CDR3 DNA follows: TGTGCCAGCAGCAACCGGGACAGGGGGCGAAACACTGAAGCTTTCTTT.